The clone carrying this TCR beta chain was seen repeatedly, ten times or more. This sample is part of a study of T-cell reconstitution after alpha-beta-depleted transplantation in children. Unique molecular identifiers were used in preparing the TCRbeta library. TCRdb ran MiXCR on the PCR reads and lists one entry per CDR3 protein. Among 700,000 or so distinct CDR3 sequences, around 14% were seen once, and the ten largest hold 0.79%. Trimming took off 5 bases at V and 4 bases at J, with 6 bases between the two ends. Per the germline V gene, CDR1 is SGHVS and CDR2 is FQNEAQ. The CDR3 sequence is 12 residues long.

Here the sequenced sample was PBMCs, taken before TCRalphabeta/CD19-depleted stem cell transplant. This TCR was recovered from a girl aged 2 to 9 with congenital amegakaryocytic thrombocytopenia, due to receive a stem cell transplant. The genes are TRBV7-8 and TRBJ2-1; D unresolved. The CDR3 DNA is TGTGCCAGCAGCCCCAAATACAATGAGCAGTTCTTC. Encoded protein: CASSPKYNEQFF.